This T cell receptor beta chain was documented in a study of CD8 T cells in Susac syndrome. Study outcomes and limitations: The study admitted that it had a relatively small number of individuals in its TCR sequencing and HLA analysis.

CD8+ and CD4+ T cells from blood underwent TCR beta sequencing. The multiple sclerosis controls consisted of treatment-naive patients with relapsing-remitting disease, either stable or active. On this clonotype itself: The antigen is unknown.

Trimming took 6 bases from V and 2 from J, leaving 14 bases between them. This CDR3 spans 14 amino acids. RNA in amounts of roughly 0.5 to 1 ug was reverse transcribed with random hexamers. A multiplex approach, immunoSEQ multiplex PCR, amplified TCR beta CDR3 across 54 Vbeta and 13 Jbeta. MiXCR was run by TCRdb on the immunoSEQ multiplex PCR reads, yielding one entry per CDR3 protein. The table has about 200,000 distinct CDR3 sequences, around 90% seen once. The chain uses TRBV12-3 or TRBV12-4 and TRBJ2-7, with D possibly TRBD1 on 6 matching bases. This sequence was found in a human donor with multiple sclerosis. Sequenced material: CD8+ T cells from PBMCs. CDR3 sequence reads: CASSWSRGTYEQYF. DNA for the CDR3: TGTGCCAGCAGCTGGTCCAGGGGAACCTACGAGCAGTACTTC.